Listed here is a single T cell receptor (beta chain). Use of 60 Vbeta and 13 Jbeta primers characterized the PCR. Repertoires were generated with immunoSEQ multiplex PCR, while TCRdb's copy carries only in-frame clones and drops some. The sample shows around 200,000 clones, approximately 82% of them seen only once. CDR1 and CDR2 (germline): SGHVS, FQNEAQ. The length of the CDR3 is 16 residues. V lost 1 base and J lost 6; bases outside the gene matches: 9. These data belong to a study of cytomegalovirus exposure and HLA in healthy donors. Input material: PBMCs. The clonotype was recovered from a woman aged 45 to 65 in good health and CMV-seropositive. The rearrangement joins TRBV7-8 to TRBJ1-5; 7 bases fit TRBD1. The CDR3 sequence: CASSLDDRESGQPQHF. The DNA of the CDR3 is TGTGCCAGCAGCTTAGATGACAGGGAGAGCGGTCAGCCCCAGCATTTT.